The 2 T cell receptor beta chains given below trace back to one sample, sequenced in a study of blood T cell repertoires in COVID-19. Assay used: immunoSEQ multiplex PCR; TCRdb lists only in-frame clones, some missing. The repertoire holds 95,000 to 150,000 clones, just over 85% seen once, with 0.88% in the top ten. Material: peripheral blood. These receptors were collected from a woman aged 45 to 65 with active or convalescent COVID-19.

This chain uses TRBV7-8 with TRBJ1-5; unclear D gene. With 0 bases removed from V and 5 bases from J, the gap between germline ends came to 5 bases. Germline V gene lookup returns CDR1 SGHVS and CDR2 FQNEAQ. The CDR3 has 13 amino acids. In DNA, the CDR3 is TGTGCCAGCAGCTTAGCTCAGGATCAGCCCCAGCATTTT. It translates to CASSLAQDQPQHF. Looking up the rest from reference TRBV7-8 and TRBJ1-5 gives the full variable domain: GAGVSQSPRYKVAKRGQDVALRCDPISGHVSLFWYQQALGQGPEFLTYFQNEAQLDKSGLPSDRFFAERPEGSVSTLKIQRTQQEDSAVYLCASSLAQDQPQHFGDGTRLSIL.

The CDR3 spells CASSRQGHGYTF. CDR3 coding DNA: TGTGCCAGCAGTCGGCAGGGTCATGGCTACACCTTC. This chain links TRBV2 with TRBJ1-2, with a weak D call TRBD1 (5 bases). The V and J ends lost 5 bases and 6 bases respectively, with 10 bases between them. The CDR3 covers 12 residues. Looked up from germline, CDR1 is SNHLY and CDR2 is FYNNEI.